This is a list of T cell receptor beta chains from one sample in a study of T cells in Graves' hyperthyroidism and ophthalmopathy. TCRdb passed the multiplex PCR reads through MiXCR, listing each CDR3 protein once. Of hundreds of thousands of distinct CDR3 sequences in the sample, approximately 17% were seen once. Sequenced input: blood. Every receptor here comes from a woman in her sixties or seventies with Graves' ophthalmopathy. Both conserved end residues are part of each CDR3. D genes are given only for firm matches. Clone size is stated in some rows and not others, as once, few, many or a class when expanded.

TRBD2 | TRBJ2-5 | NA | TRBV9 | CASSALTSGETQYF | TGTGCCAGCAGCGCACTAACTAGCGGGGAGACCCAGTACTTC
NA | TRBJ1-5 | NA | TRBV4-1 | CASSPSRARGNQPQHF | TGCGCCAGCAGCCCTTCACGGGCCCGCGGGAATCAGCCCCAGCATTTT
NA | TRBJ1-2 | NA | TRBV4-3 | CASSQAKGGGNTF | TGCGCCAGCAGCCAAGCGAAAGGAGGAGGCAACACCTTC
NA | TRBJ1-1 | many | TRBV7-9 | CASSLRDEAFF | TGTGCCAGCAGCTTACGGGACGAAGCTTTCTTT
NA | TRBJ1-6 | NA | TRBV9 | CASSVDQGTSPLHF | TGTGCCAGCAGCGTAGATCAGGGGACTTCACCCCTCCACTTT
NA | TRBJ1-2 | few | TRBV3-1 | CASSRTTEGYTF | TGTGCCAGCAGCCGAACAACAGAGGGCTACACCTTC
TRBD1 | TRBJ1-6 | NA | TRBV2 | CASLTTGGVRSPLHF | TGTGCCAGCCTAACCACAGGGGGCGTTAGATCACCCCTCCACTTT
NA | TRBJ1-2 | few | TRBV6-2/TRBV6-3 | CASSHGQTPTF | TGTGCCAGCAGTCACGGACAGACGCCCACCTTC
NA | TRBJ1-2 | NA | TRBV5-1 | CASSLEAATHGYTF | TGCGCCAGCAGCTTGGAGGCCGCAACCCATGGCTACACCTTC
TRBD1 | TRBJ2-7 | many | TRBV12-3/TRBV12-4 | CASRPQGARGDEQYF | TGTGCCAGCAGACCACAGGGGGCGCGAGGGGACGAGCAGTACTTC
NA | TRBJ2-7 | many | TRBV6-1 | CASKLSTAAYEQYF | TGTGCCAGCAAATTATCCACCGCGGCCTACGAGCAGTACTTC
NA | TRBJ2-1 | many | TRBV2 | CASSDDPLSYNEQFF | TGTGCCAGCAGTGATGACCCGCTCTCCTACAATGAGCAGTTCTTC
TRBD1 | TRBJ2-1 | NA | TRBV12-3/TRBV12-4 | CASSPTGRQEQFF | TGTGCCAGCAGTCCGACAGGGCGACAGGAGCAGTTCTTC
NA | TRBJ1-5 | many | TRBV12-3/TRBV12-4 | CASSLGRTNQPQHF | TGTGCCAGCAGTCTCGGACGAACCAATCAGCCCCAGCATTTT
NA | TRBJ2-1 | few | TRBV27 | CASTVAGLASNEQFF | TGTGCCAGCACGGTAGCAGGTCTAGCATCCAATGAGCAGTTCTTC
TRBD1 | TRBJ2-3 | NA | TRBV4-3 | CASSQEAGGRTDTQYF | TGCGCCAGCAGCCAAGAGGCAGGGGGCAGGACAGATACGCAGTATTTT
NA | TRBJ2-7 | NA | TRBV19 | CASSFSRGTISYEQYF | TGTGCCAGTAGTTTTTCCAGGGGAACTATCTCCTACGAGCAGTACTTC
NA | TRBJ2-7 | NA | TRBV20-1 | CSAGNRESLNYEQYF | TGCAGTGCTGGTAACCGGGAATCGCTTAACTACGAGCAGTACTTC
NA | TRBJ1-4 | many | TRBV7-9 | CASSTRGSEEKLFF | TGTGCCAGCAGCACCCGGGGATCGGAGGAAAAACTGTTTTTT
TRBD2 | TRBJ2-1 | many | TRBV5-1 | CASSSRTSGRTNEQFF | TGCGCCAGCAGCTCCCGGACTAGCGGGAGAACGAATGAGCAGTTCTTC
TRBD1 | TRBJ2-1 | NA | TRBV10-3 | CAIRGRTGENNEQFF | TGTGCCATCAGGGGAAGGACAGGGGAAAACAATGAGCAGTTCTTC
NA | TRBJ2-1 | many | TRBV20-1 | CSANRLDSYNEQFF | TGCAGTGCAAATAGACTGGACTCCTACAATGAGCAGTTCTTC
TRBD1 | TRBJ1-4 | NA | TRBV29-1 | CSVNNGTGYEKLFF | TGCAGCGTGAATAACGGGACAGGGTATGAAAAACTGTTTTTT
TRBD1 | TRBJ2-1 | many | TRBV6-1 | CASAPQGTSSYNEQFF | TGTGCCAGCGCACCACAGGGGACGAGCTCCTACAATGAGCAGTTCTTC
NA | TRBJ1-4 | many | TRBV2 | CASSVERTNEKLFF | TGTGCCAGCAGTGTTGAACGGACTAATGAAAAACTGTTTTTT
NA | TRBJ1-1 | few | TRBV28 | CASSFPDRYTEAFF | TGTGCCAGCAGTTTTCCAGACAGGTACACTGAAGCTTTCTTT
NA | TRBJ2-7 | many | TRBV2 | CASSVTYEQYF | TGTGCCAGCAGTGTCACCTACGAGCAGTACTTC
TRBD2 | TRBJ2-3 | few | TRBV9 | CASSVGGGGRTDTQYF | TGTGCCAGCAGCGTAGGAGGCGGGGGGCGCACAGATACGCAGTATTTT